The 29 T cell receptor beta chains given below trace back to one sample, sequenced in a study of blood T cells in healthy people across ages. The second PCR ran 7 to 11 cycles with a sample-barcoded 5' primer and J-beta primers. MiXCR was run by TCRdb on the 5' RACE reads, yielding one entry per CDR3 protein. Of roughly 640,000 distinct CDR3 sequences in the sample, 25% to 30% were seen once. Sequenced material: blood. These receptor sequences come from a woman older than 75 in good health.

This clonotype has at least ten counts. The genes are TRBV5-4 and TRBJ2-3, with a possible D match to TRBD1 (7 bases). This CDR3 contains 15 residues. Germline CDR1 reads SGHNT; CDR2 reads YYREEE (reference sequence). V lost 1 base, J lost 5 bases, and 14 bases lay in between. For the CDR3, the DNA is TGTGCCAGCAGCTTGAAACGACAGGGAGGAGATACGCAGTATTTT. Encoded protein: CASSLKRQGGDTQYF.

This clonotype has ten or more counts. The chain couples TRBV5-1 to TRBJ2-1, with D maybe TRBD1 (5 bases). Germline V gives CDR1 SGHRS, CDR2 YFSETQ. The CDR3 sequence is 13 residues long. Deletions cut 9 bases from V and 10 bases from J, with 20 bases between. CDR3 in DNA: TGCGCCACCAAGAAGGAACCGACAGAAGAGCAGTTCTTC. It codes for CATKKEPTEEQFF.

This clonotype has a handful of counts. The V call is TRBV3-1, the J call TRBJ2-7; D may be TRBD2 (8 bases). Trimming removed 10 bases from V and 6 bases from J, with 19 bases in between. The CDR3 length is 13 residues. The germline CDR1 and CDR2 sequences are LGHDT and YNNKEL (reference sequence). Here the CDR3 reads CAIRIAGQSEQYF. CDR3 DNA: TGTGCCATCAGGATAGCGGGACAGAGCGAGCAGTACTTC.

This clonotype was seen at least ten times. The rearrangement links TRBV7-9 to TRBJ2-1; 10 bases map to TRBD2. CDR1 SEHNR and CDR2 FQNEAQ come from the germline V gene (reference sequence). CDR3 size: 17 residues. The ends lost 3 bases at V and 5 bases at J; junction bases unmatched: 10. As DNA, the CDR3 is TGTGCCAGCAGCTTCGCTAGCGGGGGACTACTTAACAATGAGCAGTTCTTC. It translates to CASSFASGGLLNNEQFF.

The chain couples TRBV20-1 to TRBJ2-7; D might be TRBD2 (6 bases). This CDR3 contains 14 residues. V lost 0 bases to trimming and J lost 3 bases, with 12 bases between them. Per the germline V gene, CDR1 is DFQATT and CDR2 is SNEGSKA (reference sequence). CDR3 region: CSARDRDSSYEQYF. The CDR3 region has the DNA TGCAGTGCTAGAGATCGGGACTCGAGCTACGAGCAGTACTTC.

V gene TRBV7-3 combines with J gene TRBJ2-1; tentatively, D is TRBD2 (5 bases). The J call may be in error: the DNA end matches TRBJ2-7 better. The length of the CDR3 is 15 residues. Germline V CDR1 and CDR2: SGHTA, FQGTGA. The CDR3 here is CASSLTADSYNEQYF. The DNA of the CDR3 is TGTGCCAGCAGCTTAACAGCGGACTCCTACAATGAGCAGTACTTC.

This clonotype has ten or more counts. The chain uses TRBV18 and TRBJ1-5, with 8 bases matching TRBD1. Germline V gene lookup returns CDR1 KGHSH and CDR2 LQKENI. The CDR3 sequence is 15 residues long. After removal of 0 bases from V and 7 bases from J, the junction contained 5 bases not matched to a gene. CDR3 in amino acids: CASSPPGQGRQPQHF. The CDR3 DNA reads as TGTGCCAGCTCACCACCTGGACAGGGAAGGCAGCCCCAGCATTTT.

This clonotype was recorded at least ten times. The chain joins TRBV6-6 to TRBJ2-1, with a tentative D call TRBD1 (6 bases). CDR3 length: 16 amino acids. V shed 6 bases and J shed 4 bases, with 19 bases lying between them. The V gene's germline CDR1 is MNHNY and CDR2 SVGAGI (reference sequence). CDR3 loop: CASRGYDRWLYNEQFF. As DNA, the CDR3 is TGTGCCAGCAGGGGATACGACAGGTGGCTTTACAATGAGCAGTTCTTC.

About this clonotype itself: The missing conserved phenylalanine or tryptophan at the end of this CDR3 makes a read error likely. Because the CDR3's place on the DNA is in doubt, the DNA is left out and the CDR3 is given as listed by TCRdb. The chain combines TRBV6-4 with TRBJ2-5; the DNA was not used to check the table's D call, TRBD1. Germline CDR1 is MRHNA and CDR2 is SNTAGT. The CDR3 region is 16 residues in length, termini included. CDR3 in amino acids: CASSLDRGQGGCTFGS.

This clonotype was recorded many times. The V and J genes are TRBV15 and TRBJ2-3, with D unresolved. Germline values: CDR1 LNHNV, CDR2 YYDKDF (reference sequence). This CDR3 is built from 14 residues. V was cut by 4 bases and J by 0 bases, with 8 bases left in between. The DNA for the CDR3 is TGTGCCACCAGCATGGTACTTAGCACAGATACGCAGTATTTT. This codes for CATSMVLSTDTQYF.

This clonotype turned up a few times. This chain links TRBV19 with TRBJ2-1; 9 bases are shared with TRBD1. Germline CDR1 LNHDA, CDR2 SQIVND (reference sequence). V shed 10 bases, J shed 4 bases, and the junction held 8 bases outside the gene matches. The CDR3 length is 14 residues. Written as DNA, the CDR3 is TGTGCCACGCTCCCCGGGACAGGGTACAATGAGCAGTTCTTC. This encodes CATLPGTGYNEQFF. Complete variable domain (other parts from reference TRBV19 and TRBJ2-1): DGGITQSPKYLFRKEGQNVTLSCEQNLNHDAMYWYRQDPGQGLRLIYYSQIVNDFQKGDIAEGYSVSREKKESFPLTVTSAQKNPTAFYLCATLPGTGYNEQFFGPGTRLTVL.

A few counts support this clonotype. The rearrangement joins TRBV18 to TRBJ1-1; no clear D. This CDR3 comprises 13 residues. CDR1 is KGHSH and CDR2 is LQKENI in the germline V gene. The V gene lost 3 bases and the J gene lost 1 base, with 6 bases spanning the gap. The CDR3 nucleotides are TGTGCCAGCTCACCTAATGGGAACACTGAAGCTTTCTTT. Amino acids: CASSPNGNTEAFF.

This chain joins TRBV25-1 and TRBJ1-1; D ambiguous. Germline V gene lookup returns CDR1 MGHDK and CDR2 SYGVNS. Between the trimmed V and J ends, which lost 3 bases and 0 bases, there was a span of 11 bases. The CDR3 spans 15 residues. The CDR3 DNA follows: TGTGCCAGCAGTGAGTCGGGCAGGATGAACACTGAAGCTTTCTTT. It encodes CASSESGRMNTEAFF.

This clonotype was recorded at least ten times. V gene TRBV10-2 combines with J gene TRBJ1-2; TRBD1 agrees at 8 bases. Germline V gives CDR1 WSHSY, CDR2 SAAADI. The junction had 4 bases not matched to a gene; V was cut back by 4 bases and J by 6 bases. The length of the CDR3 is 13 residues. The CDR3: CASSATGGHGYTF. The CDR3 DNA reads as TGCGCCAGCAGTGCAACAGGGGGGCATGGCTACACCTTC.

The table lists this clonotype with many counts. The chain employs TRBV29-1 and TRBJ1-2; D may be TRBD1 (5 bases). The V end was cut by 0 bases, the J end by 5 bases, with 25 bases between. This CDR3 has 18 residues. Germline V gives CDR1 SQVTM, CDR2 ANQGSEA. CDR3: CSVEDRWGRDRGDYGYTF. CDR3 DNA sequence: TGCAGCGTTGAAGATCGTTGGGGCAGGGACCGGGGGGATTATGGCTACACCTTC. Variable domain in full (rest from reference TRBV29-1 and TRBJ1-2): SAVISQKPSRDICQRGTSLTIQCQVDSQVTMMFWYRQQPGQSLTLIATANQGSEATYESGFVIDKFPISRPNLTFSTLTVSNMSPEDSSIYLCSVEDRWGRDRGDYGYTFGSGTRLTVV.

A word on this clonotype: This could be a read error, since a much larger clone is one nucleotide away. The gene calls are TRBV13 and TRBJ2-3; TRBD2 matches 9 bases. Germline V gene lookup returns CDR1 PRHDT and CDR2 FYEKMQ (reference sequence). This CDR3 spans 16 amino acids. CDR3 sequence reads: CASSSNAGGRTDMQYF. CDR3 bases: TGTGCCAGCAGCTCGAACGCGGGGGGGCGTACAGATATGCAGTATTTT. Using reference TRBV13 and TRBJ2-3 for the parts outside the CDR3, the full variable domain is AAGVIQSPRHLIKEKRETATLKCYPIPRHDTVYWYQQGPGQDPQFLISFYEKMQSDKGSIPDRFSAQQFSDYHSELNMSSLELGDSALYFCASSSNAGGRTDMQYFGPGTRLTVL.

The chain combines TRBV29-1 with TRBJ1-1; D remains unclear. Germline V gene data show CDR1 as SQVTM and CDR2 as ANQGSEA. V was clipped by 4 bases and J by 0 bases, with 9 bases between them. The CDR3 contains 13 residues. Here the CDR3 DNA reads TGCAGCGTTGGCGGCCTCATGAACACTGAAGCTTTCTTT. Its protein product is CSVGGLMNTEAFF.

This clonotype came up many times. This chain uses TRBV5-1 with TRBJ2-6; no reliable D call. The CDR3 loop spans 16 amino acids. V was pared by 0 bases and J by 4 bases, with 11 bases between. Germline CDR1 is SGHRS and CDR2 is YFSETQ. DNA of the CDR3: TGCGCCAGCAGCTTGGTGCCCGGGTCCGGGGCCAACGTCCTGACTTTC. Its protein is CASSLVPGSGANVLTF.

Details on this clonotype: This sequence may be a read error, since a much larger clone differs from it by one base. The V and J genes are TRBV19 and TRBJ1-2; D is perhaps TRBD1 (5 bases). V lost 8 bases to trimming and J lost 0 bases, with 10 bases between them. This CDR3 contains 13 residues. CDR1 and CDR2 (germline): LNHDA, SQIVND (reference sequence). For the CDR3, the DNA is TGTGCCAGTTCGAGAGGGGCTAACTATGGCTACACCTTC. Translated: CASSRGANYGYTF.

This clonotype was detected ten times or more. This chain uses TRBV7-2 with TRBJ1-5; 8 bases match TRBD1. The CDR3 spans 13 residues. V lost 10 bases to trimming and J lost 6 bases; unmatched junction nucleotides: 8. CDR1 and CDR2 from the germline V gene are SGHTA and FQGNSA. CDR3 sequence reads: CATSAGGLQPQHF. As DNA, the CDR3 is TGTGCCACTTCCGCAGGGGGCCTTCAGCCCCAGCATTTT.

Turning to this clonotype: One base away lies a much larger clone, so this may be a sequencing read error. The CDR3 region has the DNA TGTGCCACCAGTGGTACCGCGAATGAGCAGTACTTC. Its translation is CATSGTANEQYF. The chain is built from TRBV24-1 and TRBJ2-7, with unresolved D. This CDR3 has 12 residues. Germline CDR1 KGHDR, CDR2 SFDVKD. Trimming cost V 5 bases and J 7 bases, with 11 bases left between them.

This CDR3 reads CASSFTGGGPDGEQYF. CDR3 nucleotides: TGTGCCAGCAGCTTTACGGGCGGGGGGCCAGACGGTGAGCAGTACTTC. The chain recombines TRBV7-2 with TRBJ2-7; 8 bases agree with TRBD2. The V gene end was trimmed by 3 bases and the J gene end by 7 bases; junction bases not matched to a gene: 14. The CDR3 has 16 residues. CDR1 is SGHTA, CDR2 FQGNSA, per germline.

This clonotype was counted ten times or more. The CDR3 reads CASSSLRGRIAEQRQFF. CDR3 nucleotides: TGTGCCAGCAGCTCGCTCAGGGGGCGCATAGCGGAGCAGCGGCAGTTCTTC. The rearrangement uses TRBV7-2 and TRBJ2-1; 8 bases fit TRBD1. The V gene end was trimmed by 4 bases and the J gene end by 12 bases; junction bases not matched to a gene: 20. Germline V CDR1 and CDR2: SGHTA, FQGNSA. This CDR3 region has 17 residues.

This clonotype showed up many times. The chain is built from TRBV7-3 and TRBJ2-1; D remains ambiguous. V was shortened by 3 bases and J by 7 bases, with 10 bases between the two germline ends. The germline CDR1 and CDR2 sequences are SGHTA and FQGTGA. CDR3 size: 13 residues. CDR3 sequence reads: CASSFGPINEQFF. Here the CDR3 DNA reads TGTGCCAGCAGCTTCGGACCTATTAATGAGCAGTTCTTC.

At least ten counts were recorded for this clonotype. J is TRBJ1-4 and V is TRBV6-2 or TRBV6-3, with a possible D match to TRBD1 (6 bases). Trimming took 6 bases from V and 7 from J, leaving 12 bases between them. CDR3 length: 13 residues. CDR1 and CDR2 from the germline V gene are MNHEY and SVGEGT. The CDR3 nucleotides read TGTGCCAGCAGGTCGACAGGTTCTGAAAAACTGTTTTTT. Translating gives CASRSTGSEKLFF.

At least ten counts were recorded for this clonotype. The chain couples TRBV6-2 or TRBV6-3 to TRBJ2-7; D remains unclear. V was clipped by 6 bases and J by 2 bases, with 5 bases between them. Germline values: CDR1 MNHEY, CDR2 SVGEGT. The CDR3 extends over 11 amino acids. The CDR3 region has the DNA TGTGCCAGCAGGGTTACCTACGAGCAGTACTTC. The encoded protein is CASRVTYEQYF.

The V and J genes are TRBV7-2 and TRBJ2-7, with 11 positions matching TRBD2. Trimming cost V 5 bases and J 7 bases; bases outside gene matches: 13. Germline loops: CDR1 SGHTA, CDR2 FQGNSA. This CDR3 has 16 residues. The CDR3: CASSAHSGGGYNEQYF. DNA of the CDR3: TGTGCCAGCAGCGCCCATAGCGGGGGGGGATACAATGAGCAGTACTTC.

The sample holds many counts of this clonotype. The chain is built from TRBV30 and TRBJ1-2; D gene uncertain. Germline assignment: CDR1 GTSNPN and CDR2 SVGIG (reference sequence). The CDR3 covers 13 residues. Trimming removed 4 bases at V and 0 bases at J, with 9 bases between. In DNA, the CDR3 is TGTGCCTGGAAAGGGTCCGCTAACTATGGCTACACCTTC. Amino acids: CAWKGSANYGYTF. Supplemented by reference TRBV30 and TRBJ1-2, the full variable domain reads SQTIHQWPATLVQPVGSPLSLECTVEGTSNPNLYWYRQAAGRGLQLLFYSVGIGQISSEVPQNLSASRPQDRQFILSSKKLLLSDSGFYLCAWKGSANYGYTFGSGTRLTVV.

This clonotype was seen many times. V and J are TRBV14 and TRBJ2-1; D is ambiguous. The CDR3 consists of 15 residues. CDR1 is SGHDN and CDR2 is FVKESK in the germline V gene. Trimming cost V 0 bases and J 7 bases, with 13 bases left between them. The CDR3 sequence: CASSQDLVRSNEQFF. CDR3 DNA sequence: TGTGCCAGCAGCCAAGATTTGGTGAGGTCGAATGAGCAGTTCTTC.